Reported below is one TCR beta chain. The study assigned cohorts using participant-reported clinical history. The source of the sample is a study of blood T cell repertoires in COVID-19. Study context: T cells, B-cell-depleted T cells, or PBMCs supplied cDNA or gDNA.

In the authors' methods: Amplification of reference gene primers was used by the study to estimate nucleated cell counts. Sequencing was performed with immunoSEQ multiplex PCR; in TCRdb, only in-frame clones are kept and a portion is missing. V and J calls and clone size are given by that table; D and trimming were obtained from the DNA. Of 350,000 to 400,000 clones in the sample, around 89% were seen once. Trimming removed 7 bases at V and 1 base at J, with 13 bases between. Germline values: CDR1 MNHEY, CDR2 SMNVEV (reference sequence). The CDR3 length is 14 residues. This receptor was identified in a woman in her late teens or twenties who had recovered from COVID-19. J is TRBJ1-1 and V is TRBV27, with a possible D match to TRBD1 (6 bases). Specimen: PBMCs or T cells enriched from blood (not recorded which). CDR3 nucleotide sequence: TGTGCCAGCAAGTTCGGGACACCGAACACTGAAGCTTTCTTT. Its translation: CASKFGTPNTEAFF.